The clone carrying this TCR beta chain was seen repeatedly, ten times or more. This record belongs to a study of response to subunit inactivated influenza vaccine. Trimming took 1 base from V and 4 from J; bases not matched to a gene: 4. The CDR3 totals 14 residues. MiXCR, run by TCRdb on the RT-PCR reads, gives a single entry per CDR3 protein. There are hundreds of thousands of distinct CDR3 sequences in the sample; about 10% occur only once, and roughly a tenth lies in the top ten. The receptor comes from a man in his forties or fifties who received an inactivated influenza vaccine. Source: PBMCs from blood, taken on the day of vaccination. The chain combines TRBV12-3 or TRBV12-4 with TRBJ2-7, with TRBD2 matching 7 bases. CDR3 sequence (DNA): TGTGCCAGCAGTTTAGGCGGGAGCGTATACGAGCAGTACTTC. Translated, it gives CASSLGGSVYEQYF.